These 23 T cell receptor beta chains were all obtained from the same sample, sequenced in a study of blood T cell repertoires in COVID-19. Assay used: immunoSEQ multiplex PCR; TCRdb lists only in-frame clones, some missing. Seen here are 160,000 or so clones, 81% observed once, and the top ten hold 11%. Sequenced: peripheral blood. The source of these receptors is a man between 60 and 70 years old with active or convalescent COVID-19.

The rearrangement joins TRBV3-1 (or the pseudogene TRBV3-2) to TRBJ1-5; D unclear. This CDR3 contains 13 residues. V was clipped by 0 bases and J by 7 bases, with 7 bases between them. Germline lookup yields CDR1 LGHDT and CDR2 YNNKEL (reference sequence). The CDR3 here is CASSQDGGQPQHF. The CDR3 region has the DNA TGTGCCAGCAGCCAAGACGGCGGGCAGCCCCAGCATTTT.

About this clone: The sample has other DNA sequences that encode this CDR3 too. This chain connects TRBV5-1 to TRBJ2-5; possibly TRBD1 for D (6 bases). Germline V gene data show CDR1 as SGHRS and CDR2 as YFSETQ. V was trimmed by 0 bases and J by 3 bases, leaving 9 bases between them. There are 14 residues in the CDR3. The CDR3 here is CASSLGTAKETQYF. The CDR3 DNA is TGCGCCAGCAGCTTGGGGACAGCAAAAGAGACCCAGTACTTC.

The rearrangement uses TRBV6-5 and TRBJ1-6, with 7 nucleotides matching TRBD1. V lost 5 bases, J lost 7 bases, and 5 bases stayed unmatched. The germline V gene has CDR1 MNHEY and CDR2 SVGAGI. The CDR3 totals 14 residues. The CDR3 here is CASSNQGGNSPLHF. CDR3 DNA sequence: TGTGCCAGCAGTAACCAGGGGGGCAATTCACCCCTCCACTTT.

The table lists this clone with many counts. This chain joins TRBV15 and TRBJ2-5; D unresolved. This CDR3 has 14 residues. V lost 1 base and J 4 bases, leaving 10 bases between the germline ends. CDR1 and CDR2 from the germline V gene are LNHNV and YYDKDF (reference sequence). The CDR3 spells CATSRGPVLETQYF. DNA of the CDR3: TGTGCCACCAGCAGAGGGCCTGTTTTAGAGACCCAGTACTTC.

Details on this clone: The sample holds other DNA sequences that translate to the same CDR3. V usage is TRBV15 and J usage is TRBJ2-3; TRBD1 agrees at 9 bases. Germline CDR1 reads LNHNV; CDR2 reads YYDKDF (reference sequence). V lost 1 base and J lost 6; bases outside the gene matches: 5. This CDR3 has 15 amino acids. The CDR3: CATSRGGTGTDTQYF. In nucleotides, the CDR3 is TGTGCCACCAGCAGAGGAGGGACAGGGACCGATACGCAGTATTTT.

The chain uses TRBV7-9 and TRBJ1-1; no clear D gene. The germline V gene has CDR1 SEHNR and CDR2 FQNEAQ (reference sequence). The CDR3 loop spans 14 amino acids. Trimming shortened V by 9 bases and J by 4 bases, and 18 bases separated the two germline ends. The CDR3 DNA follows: TGTGCCAGTTGGGTTTTCGGGGTCGGCACTGAAGCTTTCTTT. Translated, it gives CASWVFGVGTEAFF.

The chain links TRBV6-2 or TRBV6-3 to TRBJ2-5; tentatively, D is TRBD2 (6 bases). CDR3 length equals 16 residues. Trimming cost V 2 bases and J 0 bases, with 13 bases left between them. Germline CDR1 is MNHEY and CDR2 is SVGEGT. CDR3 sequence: CASSYLSGSYQETQYF. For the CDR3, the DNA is TGTGCCAGCAGTTACCTAAGCGGGTCGTACCAAGAGACCCAGTACTTC.

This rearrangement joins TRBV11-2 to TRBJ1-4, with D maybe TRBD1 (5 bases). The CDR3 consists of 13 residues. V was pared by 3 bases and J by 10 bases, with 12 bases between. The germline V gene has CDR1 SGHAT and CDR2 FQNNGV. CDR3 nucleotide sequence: TGTGCCAGCAGCTTGGGGCTAAAGGGAAAACTGTTTTTT. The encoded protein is CASSLGLKGKLFF.

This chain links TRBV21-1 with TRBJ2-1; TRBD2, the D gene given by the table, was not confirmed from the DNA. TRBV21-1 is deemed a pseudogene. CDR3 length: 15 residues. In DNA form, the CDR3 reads TGTGCCAGCAGCAAGGAGGGGAGCTCCTACAATGAGCAGTTCTTC. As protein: CASSKEGSSYNEQFF.

CDR3 sequence (DNA): TGTGCCAGCAGACAGGGGACTGGCTCCTACGAGCAGTACTTC. This sequence encodes CASRQGTGSYEQYF. The chain carries TRBV6-5 and TRBJ2-7; D is possibly TRBD1 (7 bases). The germline CDR1 and CDR2 sequences are MNHEY and SVGAGI. V was clipped by 6 bases and J by 0 bases, with 12 bases between them. CDR3 length: 14 residues.

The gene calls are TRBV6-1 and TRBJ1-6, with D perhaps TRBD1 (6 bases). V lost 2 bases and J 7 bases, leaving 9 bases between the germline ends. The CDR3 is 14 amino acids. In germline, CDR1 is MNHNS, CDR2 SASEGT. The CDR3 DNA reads TGTGCCAGCAGTGAACAGGGGCCCAATTCACCCCTCCACTTT. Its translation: CASSEQGPNSPLHF.

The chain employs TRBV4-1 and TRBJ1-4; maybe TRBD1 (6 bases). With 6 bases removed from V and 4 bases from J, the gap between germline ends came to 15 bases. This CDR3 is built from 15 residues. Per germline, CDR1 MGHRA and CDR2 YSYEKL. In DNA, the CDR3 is TGCGCCAGCAGGCGACAGGTTGTGGGTAATGAAAAACTGTTTTTT. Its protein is CASRRQVVGNEKLFF.

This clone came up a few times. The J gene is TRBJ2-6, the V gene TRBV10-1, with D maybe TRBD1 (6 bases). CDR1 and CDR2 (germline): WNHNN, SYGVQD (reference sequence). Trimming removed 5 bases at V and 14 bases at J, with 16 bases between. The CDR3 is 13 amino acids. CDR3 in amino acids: CASSPTPGAFLTF. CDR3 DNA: TGCGCCAGCAGTCCAACCCCAGGGGCATTCCTGACTTTC.

The CDR3: CASTITGGRDGYTF. CDR3 DNA sequence: TGTGCCAGCACTATAACAGGGGGCAGAGATGGCTACACCTTC. The rearrangement joins TRBV2 to TRBJ1-2; 9 bases fit TRBD1. CDR3 length equals 14 residues. Germline V gene lookup returns CDR1 SNHLY and CDR2 FYNNEI. J was trimmed by 6 bases and V by 7 bases; bases with no gene match: 9.

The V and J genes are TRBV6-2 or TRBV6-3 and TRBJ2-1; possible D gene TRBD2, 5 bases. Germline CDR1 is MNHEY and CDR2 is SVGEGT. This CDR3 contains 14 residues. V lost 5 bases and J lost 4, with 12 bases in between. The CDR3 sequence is CASSRLGVYNEQFF. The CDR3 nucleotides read TGTGCCAGCAGTCGCCTCGGGGTTTACAATGAGCAGTTCTTC.

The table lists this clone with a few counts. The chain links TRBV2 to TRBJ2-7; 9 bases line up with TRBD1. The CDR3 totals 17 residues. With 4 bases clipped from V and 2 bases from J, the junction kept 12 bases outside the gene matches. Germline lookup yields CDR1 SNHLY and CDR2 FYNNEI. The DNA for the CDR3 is TGTGCCAGCAGTGCCCCCCCCGGGACAGGGAGCACCTACGAGCAGTACTTC. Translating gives CASSAPPGTGSTYEQYF.

CDR3 residues: CASSQIGQGPYNEQFF. Here the CDR3 DNA reads TGTGCCAGCAGCCAAATCGGACAGGGTCCCTACAATGAGCAGTTCTTC. This chain links TRBV3-1 (or the pseudogene TRBV3-2) with TRBJ2-1, with 8 bases that match TRBD1. This CDR3 region has 16 residues. V shed 2 bases, J shed 2 bases, and the junction held 5 bases outside the gene matches. The germline V gene encodes CDR1 LGHDT and CDR2 YNNKEL (reference sequence).

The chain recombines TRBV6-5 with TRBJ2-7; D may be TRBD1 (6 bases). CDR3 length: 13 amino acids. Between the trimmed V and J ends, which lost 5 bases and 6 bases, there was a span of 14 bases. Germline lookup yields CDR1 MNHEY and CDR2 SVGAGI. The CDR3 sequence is CASSTTGYSEQYF. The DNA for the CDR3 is TGTGCCAGCAGTACGACAGGTTACAGCGAGCAGTACTTC.

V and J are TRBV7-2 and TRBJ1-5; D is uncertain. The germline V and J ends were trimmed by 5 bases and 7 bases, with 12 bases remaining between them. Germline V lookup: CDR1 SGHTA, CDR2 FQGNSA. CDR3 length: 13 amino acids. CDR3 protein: CASSREGGQPQHF. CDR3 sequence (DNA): TGTGCCAGCAGCCGGGAGGGAGGACAGCCCCAGCATTTT.

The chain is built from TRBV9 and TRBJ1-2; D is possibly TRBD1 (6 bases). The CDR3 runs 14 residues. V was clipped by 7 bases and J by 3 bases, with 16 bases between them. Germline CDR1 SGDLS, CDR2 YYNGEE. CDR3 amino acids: CASVGGGTDYGYTF. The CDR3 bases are TGTGCCAGCGTTGGGGGGGGCACGGACTATGGCTACACCTTC.

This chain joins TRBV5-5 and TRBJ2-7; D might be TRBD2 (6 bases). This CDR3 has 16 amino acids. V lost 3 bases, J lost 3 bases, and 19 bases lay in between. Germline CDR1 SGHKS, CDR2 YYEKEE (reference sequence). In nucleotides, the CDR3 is TGTGCCAGCAGCTACGGAGGGACGGGCGGGGTCTACGAGCAGTACTTC. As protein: CASSYGGTGGVYEQYF.

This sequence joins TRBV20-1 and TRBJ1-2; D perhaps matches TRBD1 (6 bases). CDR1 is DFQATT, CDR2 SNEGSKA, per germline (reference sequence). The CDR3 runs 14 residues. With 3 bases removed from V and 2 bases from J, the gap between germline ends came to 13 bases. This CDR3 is CSASPPGGNYGYTF. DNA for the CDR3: TGCAGTGCTAGTCCACCGGGGGGCAACTATGGCTACACCTTC.

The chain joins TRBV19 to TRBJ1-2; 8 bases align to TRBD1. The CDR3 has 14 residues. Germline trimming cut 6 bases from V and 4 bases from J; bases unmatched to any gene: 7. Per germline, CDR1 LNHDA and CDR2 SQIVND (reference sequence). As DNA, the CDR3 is TGTGCCAGTAGCGACCCAGGGGGCCTCTATGGCTACACCTTC. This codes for CASSDPGGLYGYTF.